These 8 T cell receptor beta chains were sequenced from one sample in a study of cytomegalovirus exposure and HLA in healthy donors. PCR primers comprised 60 Vbeta and 13 Jbeta primers. Method: immunoSEQ multiplex PCR; TCRdb's copy keeps in-frame clones and lacks some. The repertoire has roughly 180,000 clones, about three quarters of them found once; the top ten carry less than 1.5%. Specimen: PBMCs. Receptors originate from a man younger than 35 in good health and CMV-seronegative.

The chain is built from TRBV7-9 and TRBJ2-2; 10 bases are shared with TRBD1. The V gene's germline CDR1 is SEHNR and CDR2 FQNEAQ (reference sequence). The CDR3 has 15 amino acids. V was clipped by 4 bases and J by 5 bases; unmatched bases: 4. The CDR3 coding sequence is TGTGCCAGCAGCTCGGGACAGGGGAAAACCGGGGAGCTGTTTTTT. Protein product: CASSSGQGKTGELFF.

In this sample, this clone turned up once. The CDR3 DNA reads as TGTGCCAGCAGTACACAGGGGGACCCCTTTCATGGCTACACCTTC. Protein: CASSTQGDPFHGYTF. The chain couples TRBV6-1 to TRBJ1-2, with 8 bases aligning to TRBD1. The CDR3 has 15 residues. J lost 6 bases, V lost 5 bases, and 11 bases had no gene match. CDR1 and CDR2 (germline): MNHNS, SASEGT.

The V and J genes are TRBV5-3 and TRBJ2-3, with D tentatively TRBD2 (6 bases). TRBV5-3 is an ORF, and what it does is uncertain. The CDR3 is 15 amino acids. V lost 5 bases to trimming and J lost 1 base, with 14 bases between them. The DNA of the CDR3 is TGTGCCAGAAGAGGGGACTTTCGAGGCACAGATACGCAGTATTTT. It is translated as CARRGDFRGTDTQYF.

The V and J genes are TRBV7-2 and TRBJ2-1, with 7 positions matching TRBD2. CDR1 is SGHTA, CDR2 FQGNSA, per germline. The trim removed 4 bases at V and 0 bases at J, leaving 9 bases unmatched. The CDR3 is 17 amino acids. DNA of the CDR3: TGTGCCAGCAGCTGGCAACTAGCGCGGAGCTCCTACAATGAGCAGTTCTTC. Its protein product is CASSWQLARSSYNEQFF.

This clone appeared a few times. CDR3 amino acids: CASSRWTAEQYF. The CDR3 DNA follows: TGTGCCAGCAGCCGTTGGACTGCCGAGCAGTACTTC. This chain uses TRBV11-2 with TRBJ2-7, with D possibly being TRBD2 (5 bases). CDR3 length: 12 residues. Per germline, CDR1 SGHAT and CDR2 FQNNGV. V was cut by 5 bases and J by 6 bases, with 11 bases left in between.

CDR3 loop: CASSLSTLGQRDTQYF. Written as DNA, the CDR3 is TGTGCCAGCAGCTTATCAACCCTGGGACAGAGGGATACGCAGTATTTT. The chain is built from TRBV7-2 and TRBJ2-3; 7 bases agree with TRBD1. J lost 6 bases, V lost 2 bases, and 11 bases had no gene match. Per the germline V gene, CDR1 is SGHTA and CDR2 is FQGNSA. This CDR3 is built from 16 residues.

CDR3 DNA sequence: TGTGCCAGCCATTACAGGGAAGAGAGCAATCAGCCCCAGCATTTT. It translates to CASHYREESNQPQHF. The chain combines TRBV6-1 with TRBJ1-5; TRBD1 is a possible D gene (6 bases). The CDR3 extends over 15 amino acids. CDR1 is MNHNS and CDR2 is SASEGT in the germline V gene. V lost 8 bases and J lost 1, with 15 bases in between.

V gene TRBV11-1 combines with J gene TRBJ2-1; 11 positions match TRBD2. The CDR3 is made up of 19 amino acids. V lost 4 bases to trimming and J lost 0 bases; unmatched junction nucleotides: 11. From germline, CDR1 is SGHAT and CDR2 FQDESV (reference sequence). The CDR3 bases are TGTGCCAGCAGCTCGGGACTAGCGGAAGGACTAAGCTCCTACAATGAGCAGTTCTTC. It is translated as CASSSGLAEGLSSYNEQFF.